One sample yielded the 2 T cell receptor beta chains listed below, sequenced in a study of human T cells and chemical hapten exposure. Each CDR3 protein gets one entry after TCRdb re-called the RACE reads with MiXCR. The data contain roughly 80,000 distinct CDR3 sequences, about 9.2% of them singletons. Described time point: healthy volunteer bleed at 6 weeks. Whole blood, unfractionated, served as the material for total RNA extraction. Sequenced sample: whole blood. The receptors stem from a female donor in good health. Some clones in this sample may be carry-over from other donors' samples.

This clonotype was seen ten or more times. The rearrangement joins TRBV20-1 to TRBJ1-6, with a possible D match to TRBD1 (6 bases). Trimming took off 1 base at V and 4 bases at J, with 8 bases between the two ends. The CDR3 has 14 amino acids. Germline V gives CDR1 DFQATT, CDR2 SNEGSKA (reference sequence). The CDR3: CSARVGQYNSPLHF. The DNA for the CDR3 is TGCAGTGCTAGAGTAGGACAGTATAATTCACCCCTCCACTTT.

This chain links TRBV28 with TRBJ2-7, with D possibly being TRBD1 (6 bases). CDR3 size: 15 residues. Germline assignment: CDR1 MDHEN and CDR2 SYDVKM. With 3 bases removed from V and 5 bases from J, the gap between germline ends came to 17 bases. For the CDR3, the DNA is TGTGCCAGCAGTTTTACCAGGGGCCTTAGTGACGAGCAGTACTTC. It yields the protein CASSFTRGLSDEQYF.